Listed below are T cell receptor beta chains from one sample, sequenced in a study of T cell responses to AZD1222 COVID-19 vaccine. Libraries were prepared by immunoSEQ multiplex PCR; TCRdb keeps only in-frame clonotypes and omits some of them. The sample consists of roughly 120,000 clones, over 75% of them appearing once. The material was peripheral blood, obtained on day 0 of MenACWY control vaccination. The receptors were gathered from an adult in good health. Each CDR3 is given with its conserved first and last residue. Clone size is not always given. Where it is, it says once, few, many or a class for expanded clones.

clone size,V gene,CDR3 protein
few,TRBV29-1,CSALVTGTPYEQYF
NA,TRBV5-1,CASSSGVNTEAFF
NA,TRBV10-2,CASGDHRRATGQINEQFF
NA,TRBV6-5,CASSRAPGTEAFF
NA,TRBV7-8,CASSLASGTPYEQYF
NA,TRBV18,CASSPPPREGGETQYF
once,TRBV6-2/TRBV6-3,CASSLRRSSGNTIYF
NA,TRBV9,CASSVGRGSGRYETQYF
once,TRBV5-1,CASSPRGGRAPGELFF
NA,TRBV19,CASSRAGSYEQYF
few,TRBV12-3/TRBV12-4,CASSLGSRYGYTF
NA,TRBV7-9,CASSLWASGRDTDTQYF
NA,TRBV23-1,CASSQFLQGEDSLRISNYGYTF
once,TRBV28,CASSLETQVRGYTF
once,TRBV24-1,CATRGGTAESQYF
NA,TRBV7-9,CASSLTQGTNEKLFF
NA,TRBV5-1,CASSNIPPWPRGDTQYF
NA,TRBV11-3,CASSPRDGNEQFF
NA,TRBV29-1,CSVGDYQETQYF
NA,TRBV7-9,CASSLGYNNEQFF
NA,TRBV7-6,CASRPGPDYNEQFF
NA,TRBV28,CASSFGREGYEQYF
NA,TRBV12-5,CASGLYVGSSTDTQYF
NA,TRBV27,CASSPYKTLNSYEQYF
NA,TRBV2,CASSEATGSETQYF
NA,TRBV18,CASSPPGPVPSNTEAFF
NA,TRBV19,CASSIAGSNTGELFF
few,TRBV23-1,CASSQLLAGVYEQYF
NA,TRBV2,CASQRTSYEQYF
NA,TRBV11-3,CASSLDTNTEAFF